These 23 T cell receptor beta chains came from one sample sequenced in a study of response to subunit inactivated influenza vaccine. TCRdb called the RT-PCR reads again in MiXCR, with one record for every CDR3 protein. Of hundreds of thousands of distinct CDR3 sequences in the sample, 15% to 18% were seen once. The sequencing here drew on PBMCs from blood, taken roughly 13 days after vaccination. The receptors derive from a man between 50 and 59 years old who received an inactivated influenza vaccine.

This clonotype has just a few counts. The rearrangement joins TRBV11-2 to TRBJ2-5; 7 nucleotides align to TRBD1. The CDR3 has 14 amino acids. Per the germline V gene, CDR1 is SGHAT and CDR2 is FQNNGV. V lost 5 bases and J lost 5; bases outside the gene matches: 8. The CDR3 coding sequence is TGTGCCAGCAGCCAAAGGGGGCCTCGCGAGACCCAGTACTTC. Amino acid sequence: CASSQRGPRETQYF.

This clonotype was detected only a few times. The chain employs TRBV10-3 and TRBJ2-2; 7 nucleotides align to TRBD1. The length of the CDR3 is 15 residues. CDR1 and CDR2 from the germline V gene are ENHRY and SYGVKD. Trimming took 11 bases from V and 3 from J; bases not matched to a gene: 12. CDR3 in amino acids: CALSPTGAYTGELFF. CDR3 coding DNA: TGTGCCCTGTCCCCAACAGGGGCGTACACCGGGGAGCTGTTTTTT.

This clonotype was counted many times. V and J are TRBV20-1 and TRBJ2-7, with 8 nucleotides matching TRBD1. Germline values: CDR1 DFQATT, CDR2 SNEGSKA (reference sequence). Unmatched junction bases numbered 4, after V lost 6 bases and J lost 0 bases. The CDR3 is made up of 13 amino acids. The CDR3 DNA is TGCAGTGCCCGGACAGGGAACTCCTACGAGCAGTACTTC. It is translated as CSARTGNSYEQYF.

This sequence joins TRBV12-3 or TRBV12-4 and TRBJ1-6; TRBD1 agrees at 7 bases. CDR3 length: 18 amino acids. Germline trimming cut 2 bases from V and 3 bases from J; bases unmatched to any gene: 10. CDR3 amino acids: CASSLWPPTGHYNSPLHF. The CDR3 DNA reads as TGTGCCAGCAGTTTATGGCCGCCGACAGGGCACTATAATTCACCCCTCCACTTT.

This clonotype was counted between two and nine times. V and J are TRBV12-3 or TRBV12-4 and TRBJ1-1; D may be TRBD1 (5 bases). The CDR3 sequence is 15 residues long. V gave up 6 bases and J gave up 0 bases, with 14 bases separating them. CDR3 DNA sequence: TGTGCCAGCAGCCCCTGGGGGGGTTTGAACACTGAAGCTTTCTTT. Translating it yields CASSPWGGLNTEAFF.

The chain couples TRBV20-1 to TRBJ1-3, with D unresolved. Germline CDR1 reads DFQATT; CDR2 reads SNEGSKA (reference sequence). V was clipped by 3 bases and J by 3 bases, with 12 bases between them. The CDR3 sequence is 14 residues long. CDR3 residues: CSASVSRDGNTIYF. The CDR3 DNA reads TGCAGTGCTAGCGTCTCCCGGGATGGAAACACCATATATTTT.

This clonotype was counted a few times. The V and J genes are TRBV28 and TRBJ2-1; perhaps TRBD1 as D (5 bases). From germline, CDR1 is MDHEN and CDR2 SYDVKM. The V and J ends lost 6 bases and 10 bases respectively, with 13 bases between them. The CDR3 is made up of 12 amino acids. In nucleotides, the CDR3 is TGTGCCAGCAGACCGACAGTGAGCGAGCAGTTCTTC. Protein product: CASRPTVSEQFF.

The CDR3 here is CASSDYPLADTQYF. For the CDR3, the DNA is TGTGCCAGCAGTGACTACCCGTTGGCAGATACGCAGTATTTT. V usage is TRBV6-2 or TRBV6-3 and J usage is TRBJ2-3; D perhaps matches TRBD2 (5 bases). This CDR3 has 14 residues. Germline CDR1 reads MNHEY; CDR2 reads SVGEGT. The germline V and J ends were trimmed by 5 bases and 4 bases, with 13 bases remaining between them.

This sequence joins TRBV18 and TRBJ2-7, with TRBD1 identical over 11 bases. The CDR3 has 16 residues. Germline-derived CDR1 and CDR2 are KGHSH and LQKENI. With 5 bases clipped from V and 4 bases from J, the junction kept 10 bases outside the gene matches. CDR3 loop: CASSGSTGQGVYEQYF. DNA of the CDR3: TGTGCCAGCTCAGGATCGACGGGACAGGGGGTTTACGAGCAGTACTTC.

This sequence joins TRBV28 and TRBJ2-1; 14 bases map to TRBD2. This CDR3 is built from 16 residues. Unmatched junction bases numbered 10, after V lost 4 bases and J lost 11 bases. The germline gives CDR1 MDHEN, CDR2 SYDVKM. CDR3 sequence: CASSSTGLAGAKQQFF. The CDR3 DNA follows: TGTGCCAGCAGTTCAACGGGACTAGCGGGAGCTAAACAGCAGTTCTTC.

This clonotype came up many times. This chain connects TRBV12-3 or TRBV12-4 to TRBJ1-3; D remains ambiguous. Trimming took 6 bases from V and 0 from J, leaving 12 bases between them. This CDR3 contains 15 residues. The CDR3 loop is CASSAGLSSGNTIYF. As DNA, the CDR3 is TGTGCCAGCAGCGCCGGACTCTCCTCTGGAAACACCATATATTTT.

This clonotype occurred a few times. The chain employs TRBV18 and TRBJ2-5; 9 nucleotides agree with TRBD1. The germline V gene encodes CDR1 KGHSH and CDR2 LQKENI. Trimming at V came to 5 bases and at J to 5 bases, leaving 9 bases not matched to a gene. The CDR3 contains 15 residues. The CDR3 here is CASSSGTGIRETQYF. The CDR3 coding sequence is TGTGCCAGCTCATCCGGGACAGGGATTCGGGAGACCCAGTACTTC. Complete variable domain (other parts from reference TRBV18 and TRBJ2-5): NAGVMQNPRHLVRRRGQEARLRCSPMKGHSHVYWYRQLPEEGLKFMVYLQKENIIDESGMPKERFSAEFPKEGPSILRIQQVVRGDSAAYFCASSSGTGIRETQYFGPGTRLLVL.

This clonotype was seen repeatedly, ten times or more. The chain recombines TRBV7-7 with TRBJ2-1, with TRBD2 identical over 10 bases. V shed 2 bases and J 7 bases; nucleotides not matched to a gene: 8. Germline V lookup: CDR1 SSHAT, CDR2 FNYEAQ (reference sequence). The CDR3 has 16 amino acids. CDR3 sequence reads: CASSLNKREGLNEQFF. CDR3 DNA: TGTGCCAGCAGCTTAAACAAGCGGGAGGGCCTAAATGAGCAGTTCTTC.

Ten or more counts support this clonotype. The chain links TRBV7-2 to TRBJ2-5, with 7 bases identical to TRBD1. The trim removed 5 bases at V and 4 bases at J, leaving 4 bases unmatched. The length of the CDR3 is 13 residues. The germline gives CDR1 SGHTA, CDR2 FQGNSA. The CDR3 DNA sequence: TGTGCCAGCAGCCCGGGACAGCTAGAGACCCAGTACTTC. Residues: CASSPGQLETQYF.

The CDR3 is CSAGGTLTDEQFF. The CDR3, as DNA: TGCAGTGCTGGTGGGACCCTGACGGATGAGCAGTTCTTC. The chain recombines TRBV20-1 with TRBJ2-1; D is possibly TRBD1 or TRBD2 (5 bases each). The CDR3 contains 13 residues. The germline CDR1 and CDR2 sequences are DFQATT and SNEGSKA (reference sequence). Trimming removed 5 bases from V and 8 bases from J, with 16 bases in between.

The CDR3 region has the DNA TGTGCCAGCAGTTTCTGGACAGGGGGCGATGGGGCCAACGTCCTGACTTTC. It yields the protein CASSFWTGGDGANVLTF. The V call is TRBV28, the J call TRBJ2-6; 11 bases agree with TRBD1. Per germline, CDR1 MDHEN and CDR2 SYDVKM. V was clipped by 3 bases and J by 3 bases; unmatched bases: 4. This CDR3 is 17 amino acids long.

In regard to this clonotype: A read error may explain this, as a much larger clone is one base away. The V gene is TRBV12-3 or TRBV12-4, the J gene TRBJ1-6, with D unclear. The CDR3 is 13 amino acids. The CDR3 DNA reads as TGTGCCAGCAGTTTGGCCGTTAATTCACCCATCCACTTT. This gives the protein CASSLAVNSPIHF.

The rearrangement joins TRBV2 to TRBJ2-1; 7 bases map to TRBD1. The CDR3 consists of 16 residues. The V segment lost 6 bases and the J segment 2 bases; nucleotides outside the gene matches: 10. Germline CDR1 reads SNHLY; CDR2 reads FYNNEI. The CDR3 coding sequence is TGTGCCAGCAGGGACCGCAGGCAGGGGGCCTACAATGAGCAGTTCTTC. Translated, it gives CASRDRRQGAYNEQFF. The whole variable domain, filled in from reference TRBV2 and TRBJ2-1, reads EPEVTQTPSHQVTQMGQEVILRCVPISNHLYFYWYRQILGQKVEFLVSFYNNEISEKSEIFDDQFSVERPDGSNFTLKIRSTKLEDSAMYFCASRDRRQGAYNEQFFGPGTRLTVL.

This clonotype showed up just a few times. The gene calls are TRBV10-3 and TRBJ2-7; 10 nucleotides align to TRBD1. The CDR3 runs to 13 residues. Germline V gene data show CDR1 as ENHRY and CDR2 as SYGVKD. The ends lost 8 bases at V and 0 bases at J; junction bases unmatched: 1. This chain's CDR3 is CAIGTGVSYEQYF. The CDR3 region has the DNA TGTGCCATCGGGACAGGGGTCTCCTACGAGCAGTACTTC.

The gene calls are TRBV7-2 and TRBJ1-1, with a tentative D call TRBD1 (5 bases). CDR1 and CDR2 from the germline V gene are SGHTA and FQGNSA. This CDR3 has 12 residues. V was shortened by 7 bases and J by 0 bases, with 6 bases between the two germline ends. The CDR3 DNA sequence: TGTGCCAGCAAGACAGTGAACACTGAAGCTTTCTTT. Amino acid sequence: CASKTVNTEAFF. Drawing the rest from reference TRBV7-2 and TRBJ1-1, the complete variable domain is GAGVSQSPSNKVTEKGKDVELRCDPISGHTALYWYRQSLGQGLEFLIYFQGNSAPDKSGLPSDRFSAERTGGSVSTLTIQRTQQEDSAVYLCASKTVNTEAFFGQGTRLTVV.

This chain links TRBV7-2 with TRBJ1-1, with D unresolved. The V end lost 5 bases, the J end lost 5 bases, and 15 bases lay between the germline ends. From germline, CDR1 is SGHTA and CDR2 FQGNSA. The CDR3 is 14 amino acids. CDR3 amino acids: CASSPRPGGTEAFF. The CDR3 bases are TGTGCCAGCAGCCCGAGGCCAGGCGGGACTGAAGCTTTCTTT.

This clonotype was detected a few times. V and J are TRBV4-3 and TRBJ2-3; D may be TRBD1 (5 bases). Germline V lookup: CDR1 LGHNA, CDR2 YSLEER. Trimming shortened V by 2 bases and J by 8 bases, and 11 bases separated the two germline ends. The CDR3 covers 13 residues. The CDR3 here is CASSQLGVGTQYF. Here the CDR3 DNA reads TGCGCCAGCAGCCAACTAGGGGTGGGTACGCAGTATTTT.

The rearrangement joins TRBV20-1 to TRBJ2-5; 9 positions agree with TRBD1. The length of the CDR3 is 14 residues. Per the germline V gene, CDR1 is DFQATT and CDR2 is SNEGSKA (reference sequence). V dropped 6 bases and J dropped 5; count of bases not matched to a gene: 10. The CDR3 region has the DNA TGCAGTGCCCCGAGGACAGGGGCAGAGGAGACCCAGTACTTC. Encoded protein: CSAPRTGAEETQYF.